This paragraph reports one TCR beta chain. MiXCR, run by TCRdb on the RT-PCR reads, gives a single entry per CDR3 protein. This sample has 650,000 to 800,000 distinct CDR3 sequences, with more than 13% found just once. The source is a female donor in good health, serving as a healthy control. What was sequenced was memory CD4+ T cells from blood.

The CDR3 DNA follows: TGTGCCAGCAGCTCAGCGATCGAGCAGTACTTC. It encodes CASSSAIEQYF. This rearrangement joins TRBV11-2 to TRBJ2-7, with D hard to call. Trimming took 4 bases from V and 6 from J, leaving 7 bases between them. The CDR3 loop spans 11 amino acids. Germline values: CDR1 SGHAT, CDR2 FQNNGV.